This entry lists 9 T cell receptor beta chains sequenced from one sample in a study of T cells in Graves' hyperthyroidism and ophthalmopathy. Regions amplified from RNA transcripts were the TCR beta CDR3 regions. The primer set for the first-round RT-PCR of the TCR CDR3 was HTBI. TCRdb redid the calling of the multiplex PCR reads with MiXCR, one entry per CDR3 protein. Of hundreds of thousands of distinct CDR3 sequences in the sample, over 15% were seen once. The sequencing sample was made of blood. The receptors come from a woman in her forties or fifties with Graves' hyperthyroidism that later progressed to Graves' ophthalmopathy.

This clonotype was detected many times. CDR3 protein: CASRPQDNEQFF. The CDR3 coding sequence is TGTGCCAGCAGACCACAGGACAATGAGCAGTTCTTC. The chain uses TRBV7-9 and TRBJ2-1, with D possibly being TRBD1 (5 bases). The germline V gene encodes CDR1 SEHNR and CDR2 FQNEAQ (reference sequence). This CDR3 contains 12 residues. V dropped 6 bases and J dropped 5 bases, with 8 bases sitting between them.

This clonotype was seen more than once but under ten times. V and J are TRBV29-1 and TRBJ1-2; D is unresolved. Germline V gene data show CDR1 as SQVTM and CDR2 as ANQGSEA. The CDR3 totals 13 residues. Trimming took 6 bases from V and 2 from J, leaving 13 bases between them. The CDR3 region has the DNA TGCAGCGTGCCCCGAACAGAGAACTATGGCTACACCTTC. Residues: CSVPRTENYGYTF.

This clonotype was picked up a small number of times. V and J are TRBV4-2 and TRBJ1-3, with D uncertain. This CDR3 spans 17 amino acids. Germline assignment: CDR1 LGHNA and CDR2 YNFKEQ. The V gene lost 4 bases and the J gene lost 3 bases, with 19 bases spanning the gap. CDR3 bases: TGTGCCAGCAGCCCGACGCCCCGGGTTTCGGGTGGAAACACCATATATTTT. Amino acid sequence: CASSPTPRVSGGNTIYF.

This clonotype has more than one count but fewer than ten. The chain is built from TRBV7-9 and TRBJ2-7; D not certain. CDR3 length equals 15 residues. Trimming took off 2 bases at V and 3 bases at J, with 14 bases between the two ends. Germline V gene data show CDR1 as SEHNR and CDR2 as FQNEAQ (reference sequence). The CDR3 sequence: CASSLYSGGYYEQYF. The CDR3, as DNA: TGTGCCAGCAGCTTATATTCCGGCGGATACTACGAGCAGTACTTC.

J is TRBJ2-1 and V is TRBV29-1; 7 nucleotides match TRBD1. V gave up 6 bases and J gave up 3 bases; unmatched junction bases: 11. The germline V gene encodes CDR1 SQVTM and CDR2 ANQGSEA. The CDR3 is made up of 15 amino acids. Here the CDR3 reads CSVSNRDSYYNEQFF. In DNA form, the CDR3 reads TGCAGCGTATCAAACCGGGACAGCTACTACAATGAGCAGTTCTTC.

The chain employs TRBV12-3 or TRBV12-4 and TRBJ2-7, with D tentatively TRBD1 (5 bases). V gave up 2 bases and J gave up 2 bases, with 10 bases separating them. The CDR3 is 14 residues long. Here the CDR3 DNA reads TGTGCCAGCAGTTTAAAGGGGTTTGCCTACGAGCAGTACTTC. It codes for CASSLKGFAYEQYF.

This clonotype has only a few counts. The chain links TRBV20-1 to TRBJ2-5; no clear D gene. Trimming removed 3 bases at V and 5 bases at J, with 13 bases between. CDR1 and CDR2 from the germline V gene are DFQATT and SNEGSKA (reference sequence). This CDR3 region has 13 residues. CDR3 protein: CSASNTMGETQYF. DNA for the CDR3: TGCAGTGCTAGTAACACAATGGGGGAGACCCAGTACTTC.

This clonotype came up once. The V call is TRBV7-6, the J call TRBJ2-7; possible D gene TRBD1, 5 bases. Germline CDR1 reads SGHVS; CDR2 reads FNYEAQ. This CDR3 comprises 15 residues. The V gene lost 1 base and the J gene lost 3 bases, with 13 bases spanning the gap. The CDR3 region has the DNA TGTGCCAGCAGCTTAGGGAGCCAGGGCCTCTACGAGCAGTACTTC. It specifies CASSLGSQGLYEQYF.

The rearrangement joins TRBV27 to TRBJ1-6; TRBD1 aligns across 7 bases. The V and J ends lost 7 bases and 9 bases, in that order; junction bases with no gene match: 6. The germline V gene has CDR1 MNHEY and CDR2 SMNVEV (reference sequence). The CDR3 runs to 13 residues. The CDR3 DNA follows: TGTGCCAGCAATGGGGACAGATTTTCACCCCTCCACTTT. It yields the protein CASNGDRFSPLHF.